The subject of this entry is one T cell receptor beta chain. Original handling: Reference gene primer amplification in the assay estimated nucleated cell counts. The repertoire was sequenced with immunoSEQ multiplex PCR; TCRdb's copy has only in-frame clones and lacks some. V, J and clone size derive from that table, while D and trimming were established from the DNA sequence. The sample holds 190,000 or so clones, just under 90% seen once. The source of the sample is a study of blood T cell repertoires in COVID-19. About the study: Samples of COVID-19 (acute and convalescent) were obtained from the United States, Italy and Spain. In each case, the material was cDNA or gDNA derived from T cells, B-cell-depleted T cells, or PBMCs.

V dropped 1 base and J dropped 5; count of bases not matched to a gene: 4. CDR3 length: 15 amino acids. Germline CDR1 and CDR2: SGHRS and YFSETQ. Sequencing was carried out using peripheral blood. The chain has TRBV5-1 and TRBJ2-2, with 8 bases fitting TRBD2. The sequence was collected from a man between 60 and 75 years old who had recovered from COVID-19. CDR3: CASSLSGGSTGELFF. The CDR3 region has the DNA TGCGCCAGCAGCTTGAGCGGGGGAAGTACCGGGGAGCTGTTTTTT.